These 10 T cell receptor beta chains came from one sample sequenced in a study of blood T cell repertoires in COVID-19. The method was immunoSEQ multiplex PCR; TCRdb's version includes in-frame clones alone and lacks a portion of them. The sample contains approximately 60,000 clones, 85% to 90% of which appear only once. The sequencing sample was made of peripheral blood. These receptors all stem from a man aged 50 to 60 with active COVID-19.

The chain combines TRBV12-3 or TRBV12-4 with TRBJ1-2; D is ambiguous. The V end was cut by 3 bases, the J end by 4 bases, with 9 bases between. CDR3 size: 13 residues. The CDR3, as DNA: TGTGCCAGCAGTTTCAGTACCTCCTATGGCTACACCTTC. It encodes CASSFSTSYGYTF.

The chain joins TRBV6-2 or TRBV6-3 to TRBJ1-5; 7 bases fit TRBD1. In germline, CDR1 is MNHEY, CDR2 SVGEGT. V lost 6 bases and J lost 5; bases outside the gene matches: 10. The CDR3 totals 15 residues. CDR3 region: CASSSPSGGHQPQHF. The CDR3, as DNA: TGTGCCAGCAGCTCCCCTTCAGGGGGTCATCAGCCCCAGCATTTT.

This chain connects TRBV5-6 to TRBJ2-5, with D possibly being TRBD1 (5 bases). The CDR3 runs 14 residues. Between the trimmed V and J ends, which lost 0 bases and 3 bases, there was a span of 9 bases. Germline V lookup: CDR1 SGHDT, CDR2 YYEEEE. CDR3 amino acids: CASSLGQREETQYF. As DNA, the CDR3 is TGTGCCAGCAGCTTGGGACAGCGAGAAGAGACCCAGTACTTC.

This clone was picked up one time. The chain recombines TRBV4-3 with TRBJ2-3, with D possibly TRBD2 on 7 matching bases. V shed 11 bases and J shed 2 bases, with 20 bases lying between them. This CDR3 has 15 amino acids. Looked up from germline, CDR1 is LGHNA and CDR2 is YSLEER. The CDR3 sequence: CASRGGRGFTDTQYF. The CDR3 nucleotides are TGCGCCTCCCGAGGGGGGCGGGGGTTCACAGATACGCAGTATTTT.

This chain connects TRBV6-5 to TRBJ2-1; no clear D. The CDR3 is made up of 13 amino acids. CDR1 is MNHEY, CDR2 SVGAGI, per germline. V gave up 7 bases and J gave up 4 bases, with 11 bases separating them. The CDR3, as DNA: TGTGCCAGCACCACGGGTCATTACAATGAGCAGTTCTTC. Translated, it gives CASTTGHYNEQFF.

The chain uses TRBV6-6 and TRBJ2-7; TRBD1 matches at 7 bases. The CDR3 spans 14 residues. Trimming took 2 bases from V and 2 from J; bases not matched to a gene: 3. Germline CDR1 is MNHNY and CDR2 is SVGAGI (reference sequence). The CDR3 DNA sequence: TGTGCCAGCAGTTACAGGCAGGGGGCCTACGAGCAGTACTTC. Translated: CASSYRQGAYEQYF.

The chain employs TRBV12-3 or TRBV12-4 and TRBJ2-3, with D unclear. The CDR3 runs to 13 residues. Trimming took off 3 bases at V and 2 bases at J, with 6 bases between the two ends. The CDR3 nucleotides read TGTGCCAGCAGTTTGAGCGCCACAGATACGCAGTATTTT. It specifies CASSLSATDTQYF.

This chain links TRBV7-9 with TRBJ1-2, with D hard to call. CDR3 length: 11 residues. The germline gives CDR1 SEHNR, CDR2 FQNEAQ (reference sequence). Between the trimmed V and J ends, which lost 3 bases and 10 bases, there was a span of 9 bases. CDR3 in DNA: TGTGCCAGCAGCTTGGGAGTTGACTACACCTTC. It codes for CASSLGVDYTF.

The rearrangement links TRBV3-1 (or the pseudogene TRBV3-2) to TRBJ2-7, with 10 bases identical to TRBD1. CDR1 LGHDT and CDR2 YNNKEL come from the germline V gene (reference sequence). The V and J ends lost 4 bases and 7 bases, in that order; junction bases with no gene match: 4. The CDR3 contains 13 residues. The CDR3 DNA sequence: TGTGCCAGCAGCCGACAGGGGGCGGGGGAGCAGTACTTC. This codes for CASSRQGAGEQYF.

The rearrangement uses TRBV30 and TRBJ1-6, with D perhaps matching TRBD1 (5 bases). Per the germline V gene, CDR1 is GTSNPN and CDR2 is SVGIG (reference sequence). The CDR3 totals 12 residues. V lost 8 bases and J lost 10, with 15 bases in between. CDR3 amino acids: CAVYGGSSPLHF. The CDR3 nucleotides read TGTGCCGTCTACGGGGGTAGCTCACCCCTCCACTTT.